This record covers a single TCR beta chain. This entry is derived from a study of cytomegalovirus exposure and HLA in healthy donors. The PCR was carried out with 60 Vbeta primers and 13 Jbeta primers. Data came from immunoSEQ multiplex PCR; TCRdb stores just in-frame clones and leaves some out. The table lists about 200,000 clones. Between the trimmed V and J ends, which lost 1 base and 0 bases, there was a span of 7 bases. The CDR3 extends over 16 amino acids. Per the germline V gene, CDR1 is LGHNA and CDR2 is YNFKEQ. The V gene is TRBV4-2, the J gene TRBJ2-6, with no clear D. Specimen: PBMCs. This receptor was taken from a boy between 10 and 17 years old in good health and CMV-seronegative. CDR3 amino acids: CASSQGSGSGANVLTF. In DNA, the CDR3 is TGTGCCAGCAGCCAAGGATCGGGCTCTGGGGCCAACGTCCTGACTTTC.